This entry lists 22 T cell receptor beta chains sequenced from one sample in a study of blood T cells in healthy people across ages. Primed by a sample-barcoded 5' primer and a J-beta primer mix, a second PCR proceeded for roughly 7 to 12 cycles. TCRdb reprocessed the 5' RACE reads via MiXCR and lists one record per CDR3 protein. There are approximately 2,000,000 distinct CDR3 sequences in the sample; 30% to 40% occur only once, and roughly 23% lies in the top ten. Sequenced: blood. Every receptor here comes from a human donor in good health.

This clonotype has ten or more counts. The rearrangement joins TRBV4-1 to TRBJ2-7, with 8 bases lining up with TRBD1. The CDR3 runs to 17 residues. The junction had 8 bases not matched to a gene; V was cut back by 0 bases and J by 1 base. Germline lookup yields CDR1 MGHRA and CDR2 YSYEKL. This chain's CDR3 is CASSQEGIGTGSYEQYF. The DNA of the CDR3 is TGCGCCAGCAGCCAAGAGGGGATTGGGACAGGATCCTACGAGCAGTACTTC.

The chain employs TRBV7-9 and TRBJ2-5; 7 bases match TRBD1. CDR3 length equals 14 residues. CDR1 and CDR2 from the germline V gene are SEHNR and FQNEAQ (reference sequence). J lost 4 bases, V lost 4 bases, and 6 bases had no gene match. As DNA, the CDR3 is TGTGCCAGCAGCTCACCGACAGGGCCAGAGACCCAGTACTTC. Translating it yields CASSSPTGPETQYF.

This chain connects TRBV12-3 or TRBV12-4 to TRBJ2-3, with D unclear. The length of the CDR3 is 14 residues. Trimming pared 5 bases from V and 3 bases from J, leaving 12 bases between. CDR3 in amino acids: CASSPYYLTDTQYF. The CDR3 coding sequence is TGTGCCAGCAGTCCATACTATTTGACAGATACGCAGTATTTT.

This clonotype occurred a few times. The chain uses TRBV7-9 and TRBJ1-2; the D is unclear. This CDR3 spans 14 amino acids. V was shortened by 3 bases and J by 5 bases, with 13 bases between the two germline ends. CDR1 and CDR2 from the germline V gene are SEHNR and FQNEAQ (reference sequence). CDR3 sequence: CASSFGSAGYGYTF. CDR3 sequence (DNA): TGTGCCAGCAGCTTTGGCAGTGCGGGTTATGGCTACACCTTC.

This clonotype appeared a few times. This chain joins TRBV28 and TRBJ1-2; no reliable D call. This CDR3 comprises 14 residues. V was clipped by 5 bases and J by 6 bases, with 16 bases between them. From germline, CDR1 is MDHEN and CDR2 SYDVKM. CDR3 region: CASSPFWGSNGYTF. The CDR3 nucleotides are TGTGCCAGCAGTCCTTTTTGGGGATCTAATGGCTACACCTTC.

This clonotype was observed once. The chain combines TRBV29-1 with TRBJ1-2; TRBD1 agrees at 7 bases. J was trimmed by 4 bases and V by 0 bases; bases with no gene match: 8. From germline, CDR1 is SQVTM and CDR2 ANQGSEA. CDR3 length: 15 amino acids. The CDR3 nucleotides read TGCAGCGTTGAAGATCCCGGACAGGCGGGCTATGGCTACACCTTC. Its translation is CSVEDPGQAGYGYTF.

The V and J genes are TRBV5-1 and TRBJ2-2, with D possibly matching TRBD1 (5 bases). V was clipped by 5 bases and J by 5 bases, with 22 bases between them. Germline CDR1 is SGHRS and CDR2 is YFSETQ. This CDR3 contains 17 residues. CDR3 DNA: TGCGCCAGCAGAACGCTAGAGACAGCTGATTTGACCGGGGAGCTGTTTTTT. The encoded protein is CASRTLETADLTGELFF.

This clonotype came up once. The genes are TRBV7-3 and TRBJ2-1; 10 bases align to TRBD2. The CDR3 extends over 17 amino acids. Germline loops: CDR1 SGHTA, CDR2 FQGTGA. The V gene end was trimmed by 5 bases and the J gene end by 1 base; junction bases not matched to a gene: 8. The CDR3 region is CASSPTSGVQSYNEQFF. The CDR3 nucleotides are TGTGCCAGCAGCCCCACTAGCGGGGTTCAATCCTACAATGAGCAGTTCTTC.

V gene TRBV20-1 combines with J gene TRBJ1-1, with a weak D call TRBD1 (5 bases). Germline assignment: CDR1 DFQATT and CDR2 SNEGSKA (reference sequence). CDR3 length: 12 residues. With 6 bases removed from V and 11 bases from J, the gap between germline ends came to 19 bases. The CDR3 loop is CSAHSGGWDAFF. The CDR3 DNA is TGCAGTGCCCACTCGGGGGGGTGGGATGCTTTCTTT.

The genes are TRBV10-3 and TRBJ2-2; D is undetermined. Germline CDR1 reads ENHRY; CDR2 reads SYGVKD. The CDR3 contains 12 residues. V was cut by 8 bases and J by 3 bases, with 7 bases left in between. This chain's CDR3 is CAISRDTGELFF. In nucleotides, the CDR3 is TGTGCCATCTCAAGGGACACCGGGGAGCTGTTTTTT.

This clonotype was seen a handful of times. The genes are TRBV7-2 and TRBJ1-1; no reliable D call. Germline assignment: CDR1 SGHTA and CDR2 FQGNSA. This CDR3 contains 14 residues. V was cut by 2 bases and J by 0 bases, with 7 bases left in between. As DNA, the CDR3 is TGTGCCAGCAGCTTAATGGTGGTGAACACTGAAGCTTTCTTT. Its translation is CASSLMVVNTEAFF.

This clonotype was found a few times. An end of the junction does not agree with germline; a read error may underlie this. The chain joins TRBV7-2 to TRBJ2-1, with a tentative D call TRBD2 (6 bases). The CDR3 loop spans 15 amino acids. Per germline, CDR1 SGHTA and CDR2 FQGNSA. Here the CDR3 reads CASGLTGGAYNEQFF. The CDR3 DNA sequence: TGTGCCAGCGGCTTAACAGGAGGGGCCTACAATGAGCAGTTCTTC.

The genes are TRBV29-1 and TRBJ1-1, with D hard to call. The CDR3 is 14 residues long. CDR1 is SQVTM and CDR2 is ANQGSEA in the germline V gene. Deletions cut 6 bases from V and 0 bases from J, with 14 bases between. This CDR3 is CSVTRKLMNTEAFF. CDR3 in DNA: TGCAGCGTGACACGGAAACTGATGAACACTGAAGCTTTCTTT.

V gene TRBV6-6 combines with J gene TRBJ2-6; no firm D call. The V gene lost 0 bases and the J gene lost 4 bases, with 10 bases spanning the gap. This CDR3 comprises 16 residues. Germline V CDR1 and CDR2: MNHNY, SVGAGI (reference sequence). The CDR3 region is CASSYSIPGGANVLTF. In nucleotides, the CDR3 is TGTGCCAGCAGTTACTCGATACCCGGGGGGGCCAACGTCCTGACTTTC.

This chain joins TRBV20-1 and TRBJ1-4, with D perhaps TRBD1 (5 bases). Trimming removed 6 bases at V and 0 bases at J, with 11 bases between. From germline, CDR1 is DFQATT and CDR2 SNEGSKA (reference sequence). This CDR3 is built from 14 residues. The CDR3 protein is CSAGTLSTNEKLFF. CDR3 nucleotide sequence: TGCAGTGCGGGGACCCTCTCAACTAATGAAAAACTGTTTTTT.

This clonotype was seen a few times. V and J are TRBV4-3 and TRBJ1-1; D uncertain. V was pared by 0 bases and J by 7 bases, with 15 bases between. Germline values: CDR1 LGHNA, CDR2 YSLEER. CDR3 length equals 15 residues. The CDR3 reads CASSQDRYTADEAFF. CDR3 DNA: TGCGCCAGCAGCCAAGATAGGTACACGGCCGATGAAGCTTTCTTT.

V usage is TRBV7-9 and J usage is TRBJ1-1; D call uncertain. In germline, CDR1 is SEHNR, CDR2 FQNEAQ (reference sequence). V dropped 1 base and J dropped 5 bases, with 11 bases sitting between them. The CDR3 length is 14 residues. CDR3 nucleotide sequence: TGTGCCAGCAGCTTAGAGGCGGAGTGGACTGAAGCTTTCTTT. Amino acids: CASSLEAEWTEAFF.

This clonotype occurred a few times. CDR3 region: CSVEDRTQRADTQYF. The CDR3 coding sequence is TGCAGCGTTGAAGATAGGACACAGAGGGCAGATACGCAGTATTTT. The chain combines TRBV29-1 with TRBJ2-3, with D perhaps assigned TRBD1 or TRBD2 (5 bases each). V was trimmed by 0 bases and J by 4 bases, leaving 14 bases between them. The germline V gene has CDR1 SQVTM and CDR2 ANQGSEA. The CDR3 contains 15 residues.

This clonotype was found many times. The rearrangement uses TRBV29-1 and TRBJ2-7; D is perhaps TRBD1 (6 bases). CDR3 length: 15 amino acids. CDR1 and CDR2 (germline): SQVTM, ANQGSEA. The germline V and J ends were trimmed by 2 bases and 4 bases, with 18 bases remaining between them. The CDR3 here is CSVETQTGLRYEQYF. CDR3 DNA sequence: TGCAGCGTTGAAACCCAAACAGGGCTAAGGTACGAGCAGTACTTC.

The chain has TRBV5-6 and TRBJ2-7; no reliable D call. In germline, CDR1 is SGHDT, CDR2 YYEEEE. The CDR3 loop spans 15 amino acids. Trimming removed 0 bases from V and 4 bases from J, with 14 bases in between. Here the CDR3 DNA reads TGTGCCAGCAGCTTGGATTCCGATCCCCTTTACGAGCAGTACTTC. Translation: CASSLDSDPLYEQYF. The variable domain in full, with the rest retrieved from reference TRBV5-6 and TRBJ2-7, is DAGVTQSPTHLIKTRGQQVTLRCSPKSGHDTVSWYQQALGQGPQFIFQYYEEEERQRGNFPDRFSGHQFPNYSSELNVNALLLGDSALYLCASSLDSDPLYEQYFGPGTRLTVT.

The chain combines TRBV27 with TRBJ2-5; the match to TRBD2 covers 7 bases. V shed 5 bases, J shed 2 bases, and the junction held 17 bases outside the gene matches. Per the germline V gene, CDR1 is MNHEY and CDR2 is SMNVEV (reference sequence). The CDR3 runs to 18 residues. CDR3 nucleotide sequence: TGTGCCAGCAGTCCCGCCTTGGTGGGGGGGGGAAATCAAGAGACCCAGTACTTC. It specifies CASSPALVGGGNQETQYF.

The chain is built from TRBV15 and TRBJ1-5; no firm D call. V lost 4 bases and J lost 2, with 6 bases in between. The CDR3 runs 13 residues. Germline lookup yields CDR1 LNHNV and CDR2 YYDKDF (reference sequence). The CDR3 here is CATSMQGNQPQHF. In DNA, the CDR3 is TGTGCCACCAGCATGCAGGGCAATCAGCCCCAGCATTTT.